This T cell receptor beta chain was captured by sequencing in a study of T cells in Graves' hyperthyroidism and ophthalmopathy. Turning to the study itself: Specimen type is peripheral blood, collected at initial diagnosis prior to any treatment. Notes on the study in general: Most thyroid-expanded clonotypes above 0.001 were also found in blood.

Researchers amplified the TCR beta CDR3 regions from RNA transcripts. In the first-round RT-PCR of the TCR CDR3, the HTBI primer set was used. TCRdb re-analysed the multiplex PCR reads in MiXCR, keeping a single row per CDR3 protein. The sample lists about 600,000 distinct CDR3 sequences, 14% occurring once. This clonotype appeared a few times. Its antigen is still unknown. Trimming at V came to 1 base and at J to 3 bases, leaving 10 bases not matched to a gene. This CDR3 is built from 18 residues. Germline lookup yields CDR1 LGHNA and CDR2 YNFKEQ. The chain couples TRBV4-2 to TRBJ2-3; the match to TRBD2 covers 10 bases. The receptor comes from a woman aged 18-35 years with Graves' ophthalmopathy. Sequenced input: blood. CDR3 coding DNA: TGTGCCAGCAGCCAAGTGGCTAGCGGGAGCAGGTCGACAGATACGCAGTATTTT. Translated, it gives CASSQVASGSRSTDTQYF.